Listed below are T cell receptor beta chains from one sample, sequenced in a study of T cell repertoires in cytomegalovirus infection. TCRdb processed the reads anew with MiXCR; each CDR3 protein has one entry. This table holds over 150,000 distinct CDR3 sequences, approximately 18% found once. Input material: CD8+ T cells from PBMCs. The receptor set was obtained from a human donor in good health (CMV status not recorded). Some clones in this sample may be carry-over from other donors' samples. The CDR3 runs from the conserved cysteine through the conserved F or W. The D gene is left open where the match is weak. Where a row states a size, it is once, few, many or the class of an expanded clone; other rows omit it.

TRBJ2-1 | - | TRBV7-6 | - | CASSLGVRGRNEQFF | TGTGCCAGCAGCTTAGGTGTGCGGGGTAGGAATGAGCAGTTCTTC
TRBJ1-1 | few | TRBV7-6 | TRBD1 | CASSLKGFRTGYDTEAFF | TGTGCCAGCAGCTTAAAGGGATTCAGGACAGGGTACGACACTGAAGCTTTCTTT
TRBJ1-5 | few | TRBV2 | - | CASSERVEGNQPQHF | TGTGCCAGCAGTGAAAGGGTAGAGGGCAATCAGCCCCAGCATTTT
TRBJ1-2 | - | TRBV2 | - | CAKKDRTNYGYTF | TGTGCCAAGAAAGACAGGACGAACTATGGCTACACCTTC
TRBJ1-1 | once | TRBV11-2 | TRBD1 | CASSSYRDRGLSNTEAFF | TGTGCCAGCAGCTCCTACCGGGACAGGGGACTTTCTAACACTGAAGCTTTCTTT
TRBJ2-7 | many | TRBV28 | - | CASNAGSYEQYF | TGTGCCAGCAACGCAGGGTCCTACGAGCAGTACTTC
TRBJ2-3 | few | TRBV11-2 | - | CASSLVRGGLTDTQYF | TGTGCCAGCAGCTTAGTGAGGGGGGGCCTCACAGATACGCAGTATTTT
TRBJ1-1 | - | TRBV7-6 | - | CASSLSGRAVTEAFF | TGTGCCAGCAGCTTAAGTGGGAGGGCGGTCACTGAAGCTTTCTTT
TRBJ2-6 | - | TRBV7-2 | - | CASSLEKGAGANVLTF | TGTGCCAGCAGCTTAGAAAAGGGCGCTGGGGCCAACGTCCTGACTTTC
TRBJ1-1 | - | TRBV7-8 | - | CASSLWEATENTEAFF | TGTGCCAGCAGCTTATGGGAGGCGACAGAGAACACTGAAGCTTTCTTT
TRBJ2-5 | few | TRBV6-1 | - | CASRRLADTVAGTQYF | TGTGCCAGCAGGCGCTTAGCGGACACAGTCGCGGGGACCCAGTACTTC
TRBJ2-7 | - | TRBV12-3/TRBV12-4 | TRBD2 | CASSWTSATYEQYF | TGTGCCAGCAGCTGGACTAGCGCGACCTACGAGCAGTACTTC
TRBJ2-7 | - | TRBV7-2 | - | CASSYGPYEQYF | TGTGCCAGCAGCTACGGGCCCTACGAGCAGTACTTC
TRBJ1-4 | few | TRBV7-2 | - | CASSLWLTNEKLFF | TGTGCCAGCAGCTTATGGCTAACTAATGAAAAACTGTTTTTT
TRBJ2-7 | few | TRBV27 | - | CASSFRGSPYEQYF | TGTGCCAGCAGTTTCCGGGGTTCACCCTACGAGCAGTACTTC
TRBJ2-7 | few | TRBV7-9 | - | CASSFRDLGSYEQYF | TGTGCCAGCAGCTTCCGGGACTTAGGCTCCTACGAGCAGTACTTC
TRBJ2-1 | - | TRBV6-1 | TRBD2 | CASSPGTSGGGHPRNEQFF | TGTGCCAGCAGTCCCGGGACTAGCGGGGGGGGACATCCACGGAATGAGCAGTTCTTC
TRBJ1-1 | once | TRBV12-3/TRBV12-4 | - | CASSLVGDSTEAFF | TGTGCCAGCAGTTTGGTGGGGGATAGCACTGAAGCTTTCTTT
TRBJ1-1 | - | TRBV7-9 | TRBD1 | CASSGGQMNTEAFF | TGTGCCAGCAGCGGGGGACAGATGAACACTGAAGCTTTCTTT
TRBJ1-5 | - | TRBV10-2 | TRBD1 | CASSYQGAQGKQPQHF | TGCGCCAGCAGTTACCAGGGGGCGCAAGGGAAACAGCCCCAGCATTTT
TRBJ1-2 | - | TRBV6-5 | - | CASSGWTLEDGYTF | TGTGCCAGCAGTGGATGGACCCTCGAGGATGGCTACACCTTC
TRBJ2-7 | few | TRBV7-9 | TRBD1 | CASSSRTGYNEQYF | TGTGCCAGCAGCTCTCGGACAGGGTACAACGAGCAGTACTTC
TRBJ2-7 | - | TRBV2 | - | CASRWDRGSSEQYF | TGTGCCAGCAGATGGGACCGCGGATCGTCCGAGCAGTACTTC
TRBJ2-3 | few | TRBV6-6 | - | CASSYSAGRGTDTQYF | TGTGCCAGCAGTTACTCGGCGGGCAGAGGCACAGATACGCAGTATTTT
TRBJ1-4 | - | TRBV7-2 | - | CASSRGYLNEKLFF | TGTGCCAGCAGCCGCGGGTACCTTAATGAAAAACTGTTTTTT
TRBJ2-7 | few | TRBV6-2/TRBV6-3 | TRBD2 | CASSYSGAGIYEQYF | TGTGCCAGCAGTTACTCGGGAGCGGGGATCTACGAGCAGTACTTC
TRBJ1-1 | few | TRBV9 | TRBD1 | CASSEQGVTEAFF | TGTGCCAGCAGCGAACAGGGGGTCACTGAAGCTTTCTTT
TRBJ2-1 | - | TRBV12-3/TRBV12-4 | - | CASSPQGLSSYNEQFF | TGTGCCAGCAGTCCCCAGGGGCTGAGCTCCTACAATGAGCAGTTCTTC
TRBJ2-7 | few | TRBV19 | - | CASSMQGPYEQYF | TGTGCCAGTAGTATGCAGGGGCCCTACGAGCAGTACTTC
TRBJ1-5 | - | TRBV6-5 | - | CASRPGSNSNQPQHF | TGTGCCAGCAGGCCCGGGTCCAATAGCAATCAGCCCCAGCATTTT
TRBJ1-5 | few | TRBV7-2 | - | CASSPPSTGNQPQHF | TGTGCCAGCAGCCCACCCTCGACGGGTAATCAGCCCCAGCATTTT
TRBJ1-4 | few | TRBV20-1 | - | CSARGGSGGKTNEKLFF | TGCAGTGCTAGAGGGGGTTCGGGGGGCAAGACTAATGAAAAACTGTTTTTT
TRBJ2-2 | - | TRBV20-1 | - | CSARERNTGLLTGELFF | TGCAGTGCTAGAGAGCGAAATACAGGTTTACTCACCGGGGAGCTGTTTTTT
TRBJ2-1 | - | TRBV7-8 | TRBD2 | CASSLLERGDNEQFF | TGTGCCAGCAGCTTACTGGAACGGGGGGACAATGAGCAGTTCTTC
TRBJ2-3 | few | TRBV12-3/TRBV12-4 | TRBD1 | CASSFTGGTDTQYF | TGTGCCAGCAGTTTTACAGGGGGGACAGATACGCAGTATTTT
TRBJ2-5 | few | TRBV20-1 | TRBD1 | CSASGTGGSETQYF | TGCAGTGCTTCCGGGACAGGGGGTTCAGAGACCCAGTACTTC
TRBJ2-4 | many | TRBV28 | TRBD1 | CASSKRGQGENIQYF | TGTGCCAGCAGTAAGCGGGGACAGGGTGAAAACATTCAGTACTTC
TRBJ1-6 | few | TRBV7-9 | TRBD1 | CASSLASQGGNSPLHF | TGTGCCAGCAGCTTAGCTTCACAGGGGGGTAATTCACCCCTCCACTTT
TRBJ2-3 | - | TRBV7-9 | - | CASSPSRARSTDTQYF | TGTGCCAGCAGCCCAAGTCGGGCTCGTAGCACAGATACGCAGTATTTT
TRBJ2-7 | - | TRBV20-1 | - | CSAITPGMGLYEQYF | TGCAGTGCGATCACCCCAGGGATGGGCCTCTACGAGCAGTACTTC
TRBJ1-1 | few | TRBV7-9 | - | CASSSVLGHGAFF | TGTGCCAGCAGCTCCGTACTAGGCCATGGAGCTTTCTTT
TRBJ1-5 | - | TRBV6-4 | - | CVSSGVVGRPQHF | TGTGTCAGCAGTGGGGTCGTCGGGCGGCCCCAGCATTTT
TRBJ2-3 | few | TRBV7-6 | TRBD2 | CASSLAGGEGDTQYF | TGTGCCAGCAGCTTAGCTGGGGGGGAAGGAGATACGCAGTATTTT
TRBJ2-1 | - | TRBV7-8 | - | CASSLVLAPNEQFF | TGTGCCAGCAGCTTAGTTCTCGCCCCCAATGAGCAGTTCTTC
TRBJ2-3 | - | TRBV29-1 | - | CSAEDGNTDTQYF | TGCAGCGCTGAGGATGGGAACACAGATACGCAGTATTTT
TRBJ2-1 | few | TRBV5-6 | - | CASSLGANNEQFF | TGTGCCAGCAGCTTGGGGGCGAACAATGAGCAGTTCTTC
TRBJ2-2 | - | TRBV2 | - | CASLAGELFF | TGTGCCAGCCTGGCCGGGGAGCTGTTTTTT
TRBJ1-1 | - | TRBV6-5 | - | CASSYVQGSTEAFF | TGTGCCAGCAGTTACGTGCAGGGGAGCACTGAAGCTTTCTTT
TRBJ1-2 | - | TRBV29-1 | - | CSVRTVDYGYTF | TGCAGCGTCCGGACAGTAGACTATGGCTACACCTTC
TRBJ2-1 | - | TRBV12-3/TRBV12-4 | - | CASSGGTESSYNEQFF | TGTGCCAGCAGCGGGGGCACGGAAAGCTCCTACAATGAGCAGTTCTTC
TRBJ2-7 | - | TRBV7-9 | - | CASSHRDPYEQYF | TGTGCCAGCAGTCACAGGGACCCCTACGAGCAGTACTTC
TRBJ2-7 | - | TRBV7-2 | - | CAILGGVSSYEQYF | TGTGCCATCCTCGGAGGGGTCAGCTCCTACGAGCAGTACTTC
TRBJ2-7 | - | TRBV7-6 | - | CASSRGTADSYEQYF | TGTGCCAGCAGCCGGGGGACTGCTGACTCCTACGAGCAGTACTTC
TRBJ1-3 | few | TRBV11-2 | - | CASSLFTDRGGNTIYF | TGTGCCAGCAGCCTGTTCACGGACAGAGGAGGAAACACCATATATTTT